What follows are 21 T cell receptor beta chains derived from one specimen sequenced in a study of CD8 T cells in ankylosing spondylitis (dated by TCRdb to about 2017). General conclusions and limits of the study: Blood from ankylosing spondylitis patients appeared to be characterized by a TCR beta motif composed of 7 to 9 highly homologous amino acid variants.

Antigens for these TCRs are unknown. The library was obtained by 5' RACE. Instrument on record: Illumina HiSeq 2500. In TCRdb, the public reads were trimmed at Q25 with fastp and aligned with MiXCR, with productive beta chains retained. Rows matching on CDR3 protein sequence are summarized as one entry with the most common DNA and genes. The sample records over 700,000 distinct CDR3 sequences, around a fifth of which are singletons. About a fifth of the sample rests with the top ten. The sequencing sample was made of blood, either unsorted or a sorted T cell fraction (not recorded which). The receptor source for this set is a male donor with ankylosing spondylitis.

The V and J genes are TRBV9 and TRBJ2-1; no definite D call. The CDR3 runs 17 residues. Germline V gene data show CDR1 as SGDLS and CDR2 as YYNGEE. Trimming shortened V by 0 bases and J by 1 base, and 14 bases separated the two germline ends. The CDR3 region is CASSVVDAALSYNEQFF. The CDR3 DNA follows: TGTGCCAGCAGCGTAGTTGATGCCGCATTATCCTACAATGAGCAGTTCTTC.

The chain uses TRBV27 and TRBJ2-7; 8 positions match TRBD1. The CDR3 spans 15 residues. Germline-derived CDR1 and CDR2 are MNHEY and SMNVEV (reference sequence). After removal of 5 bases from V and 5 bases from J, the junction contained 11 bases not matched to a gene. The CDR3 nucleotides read TGTGCCAGCAGTCCATGGACAGGGACCCGAGACGAGCAGTACTTC. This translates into CASSPWTGTRDEQYF.

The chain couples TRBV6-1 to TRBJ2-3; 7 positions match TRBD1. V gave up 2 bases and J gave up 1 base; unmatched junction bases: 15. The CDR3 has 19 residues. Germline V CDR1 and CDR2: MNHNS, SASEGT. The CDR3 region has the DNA TGTGCCAGCAGTGAAAGGGAAGGGGGCAAAGTCATTGGCACAGATACGCAGTATTTT. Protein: CASSEREGGKVIGTDTQYF.

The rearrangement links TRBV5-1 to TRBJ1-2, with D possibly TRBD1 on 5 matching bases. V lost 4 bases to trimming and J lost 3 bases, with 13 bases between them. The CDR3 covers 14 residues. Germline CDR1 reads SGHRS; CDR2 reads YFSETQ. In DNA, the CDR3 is TGCGCCAGCAGCCAAACGGGGGATGACTATGGCTACACCTTC. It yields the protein CASSQTGDDYGYTF.

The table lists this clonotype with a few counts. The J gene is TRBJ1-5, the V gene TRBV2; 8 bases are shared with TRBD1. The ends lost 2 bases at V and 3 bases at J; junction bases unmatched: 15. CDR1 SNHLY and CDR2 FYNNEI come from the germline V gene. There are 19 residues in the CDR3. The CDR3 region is CASSETGAGGPNINQPQHF. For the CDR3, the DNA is TGTGCCAGCAGTGAAACGGGAGCAGGGGGCCCGAATATCAATCAGCCCCAGCATTTT.

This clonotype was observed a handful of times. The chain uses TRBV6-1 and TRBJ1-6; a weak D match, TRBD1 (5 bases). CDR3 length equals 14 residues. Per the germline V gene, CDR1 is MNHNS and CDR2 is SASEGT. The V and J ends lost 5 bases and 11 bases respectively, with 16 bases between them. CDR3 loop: CASSKTTGTAPLHF. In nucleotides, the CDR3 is TGTGCCAGCAGTAAGACAACAGGAACGGCACCCCTCCACTTT.

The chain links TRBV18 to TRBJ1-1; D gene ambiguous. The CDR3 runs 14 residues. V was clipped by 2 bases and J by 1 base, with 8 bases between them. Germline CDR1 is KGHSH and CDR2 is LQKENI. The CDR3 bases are TGTGCCAGCTCACCATTAGGGAAGAACACTGAAGCTTTCTTT. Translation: CASSPLGKNTEAFF. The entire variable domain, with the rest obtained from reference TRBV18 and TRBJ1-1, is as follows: NAGVMQNPRHLVRRRGQEARLRCSPMKGHSHVYWYRQLPEEGLKFMVYLQKENIIDESGMPKERFSAEFPKEGPSILRIQQVVRGDSAAYFCASSPLGKNTEAFFGQGTRLTVV.

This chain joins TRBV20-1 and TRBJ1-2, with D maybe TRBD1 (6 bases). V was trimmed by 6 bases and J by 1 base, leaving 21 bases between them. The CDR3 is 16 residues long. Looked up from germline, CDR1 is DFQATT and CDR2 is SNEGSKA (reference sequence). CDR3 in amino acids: CSAPAGLGRGNYGYTF. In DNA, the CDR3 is TGCAGTGCCCCAGCTGGTCTGGGCAGGGGTAACTATGGCTACACCTTC.

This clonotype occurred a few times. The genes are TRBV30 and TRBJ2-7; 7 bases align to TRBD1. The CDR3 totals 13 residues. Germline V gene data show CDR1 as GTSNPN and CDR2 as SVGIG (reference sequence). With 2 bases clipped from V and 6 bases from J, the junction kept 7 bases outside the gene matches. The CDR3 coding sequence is TGTGCCTGGAGTCGACAGGGCGACGGCGAGCAGTACTTC. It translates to CAWSRQGDGEQYF.

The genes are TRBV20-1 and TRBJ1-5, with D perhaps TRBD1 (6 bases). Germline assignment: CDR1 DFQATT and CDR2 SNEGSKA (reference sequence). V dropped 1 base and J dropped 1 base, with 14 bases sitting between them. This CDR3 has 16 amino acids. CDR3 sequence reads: CSARALGAGSNQPQHF. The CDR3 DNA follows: TGCAGTGCTAGAGCGCTGGGGGCCGGGAGCAATCAGCCCCAGCATTTT.

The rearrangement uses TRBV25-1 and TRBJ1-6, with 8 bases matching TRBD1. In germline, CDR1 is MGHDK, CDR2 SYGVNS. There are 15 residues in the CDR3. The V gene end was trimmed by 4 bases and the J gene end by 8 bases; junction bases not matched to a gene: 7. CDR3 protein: CASSGLDREYSPLHF. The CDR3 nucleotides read TGTGCCAGCAGTGGGCTGGACAGGGAGTATTCACCCCTCCACTTT.

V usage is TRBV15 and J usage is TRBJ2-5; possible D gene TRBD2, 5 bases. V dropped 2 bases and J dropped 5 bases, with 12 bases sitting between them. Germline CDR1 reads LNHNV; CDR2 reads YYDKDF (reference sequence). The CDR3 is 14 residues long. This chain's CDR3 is CATSRTGVRETQYF. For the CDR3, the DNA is TGTGCCACCAGCAGAACCGGGGTCCGGGAGACCCAGTACTTC. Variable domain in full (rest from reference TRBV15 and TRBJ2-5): DAMVIQNPRYQVTQFGKPVTLSCSQTLNHNVMYWYQQKSSQAPKLLFHYYDKDFNNEADTPDNFQSRRPNTSFCFLDIRSPGLGDTAMYLCATSRTGVRETQYFGPGTRLLVL.

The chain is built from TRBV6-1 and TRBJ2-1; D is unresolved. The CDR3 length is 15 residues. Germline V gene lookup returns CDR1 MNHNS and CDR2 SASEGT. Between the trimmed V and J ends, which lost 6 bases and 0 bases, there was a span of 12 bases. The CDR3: CASSFVQSSYNEQFF. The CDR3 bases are TGTGCCAGCAGCTTCGTGCAAAGCTCCTACAATGAGCAGTTCTTC.

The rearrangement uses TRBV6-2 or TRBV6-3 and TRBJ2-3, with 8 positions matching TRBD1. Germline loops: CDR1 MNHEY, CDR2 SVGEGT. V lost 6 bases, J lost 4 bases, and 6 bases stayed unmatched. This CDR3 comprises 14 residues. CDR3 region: CASRPGGISDTQYF. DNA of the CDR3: TGTGCCAGCAGGCCAGGGGGCATATCAGATACGCAGTATTTT.

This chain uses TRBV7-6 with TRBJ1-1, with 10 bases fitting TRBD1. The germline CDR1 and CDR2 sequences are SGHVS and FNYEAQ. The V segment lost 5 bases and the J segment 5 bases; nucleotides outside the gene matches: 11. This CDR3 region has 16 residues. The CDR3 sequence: CASSTGTGVSWTEAFF. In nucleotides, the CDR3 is TGTGCCAGCAGCACCGGGACAGGGGTATCGTGGACTGAAGCTTTCTTT.

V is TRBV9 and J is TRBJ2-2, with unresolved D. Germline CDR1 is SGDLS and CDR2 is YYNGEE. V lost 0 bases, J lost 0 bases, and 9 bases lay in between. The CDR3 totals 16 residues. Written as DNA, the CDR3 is TGTGCCAGCAGCGTAGGCCAGCTCGCGAACACCGGGGAGCTGTTTTTT. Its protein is CASSVGQLANTGELFF.

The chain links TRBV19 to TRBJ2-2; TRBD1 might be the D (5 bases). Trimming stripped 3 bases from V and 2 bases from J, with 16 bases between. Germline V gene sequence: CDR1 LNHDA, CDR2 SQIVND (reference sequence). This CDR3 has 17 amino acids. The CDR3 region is CASSIPRTNLNTGELFF. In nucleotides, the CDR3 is TGTGCCAGTAGTATCCCCAGGACAAACCTCAACACCGGGGAGCTGTTTTTT. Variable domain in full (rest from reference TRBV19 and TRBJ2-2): DGGITQSPKYLFRKEGQNVTLSCEQNLNHDAMYWYRQDPGQGLRLIYYSQIVNDFQKGDIAEGYSVSREKKESFPLTVTSAQKNPTAFYLCASSIPRTNLNTGELFFGEGSRLTVL.

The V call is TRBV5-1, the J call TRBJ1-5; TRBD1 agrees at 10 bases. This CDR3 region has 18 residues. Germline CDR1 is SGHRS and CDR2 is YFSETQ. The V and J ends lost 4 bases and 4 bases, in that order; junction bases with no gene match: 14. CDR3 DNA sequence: TGCGCCAGCAGCAGAGACCGGGACAGGGGATGGTGTAATCAGCCCCAGCATTTT. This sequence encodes CASSRDRDRGWCNQPQHF.

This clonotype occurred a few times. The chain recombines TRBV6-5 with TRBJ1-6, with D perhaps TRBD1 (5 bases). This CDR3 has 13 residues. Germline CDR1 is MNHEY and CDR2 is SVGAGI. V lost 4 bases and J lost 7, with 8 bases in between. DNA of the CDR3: TGTGCCAGCAGTTTCAGGGCCAATTCACCCCTCCACTTT. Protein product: CASSFRANSPLHF.

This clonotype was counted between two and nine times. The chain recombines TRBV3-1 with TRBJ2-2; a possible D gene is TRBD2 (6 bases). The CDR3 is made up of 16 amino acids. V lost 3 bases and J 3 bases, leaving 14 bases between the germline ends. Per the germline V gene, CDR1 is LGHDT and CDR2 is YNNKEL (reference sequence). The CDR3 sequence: CASSQSGPTDTGELFF. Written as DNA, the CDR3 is TGTGCCAGCAGCCAGAGCGGGCCAACGGACACCGGGGAGCTGTTTTTT. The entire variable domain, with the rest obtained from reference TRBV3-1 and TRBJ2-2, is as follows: DTAVSQTPKYLVTQMGNDKSIKCEQNLGHDTMYWYKQDSKKFLKIMFSYNNKELIINETVPNRFSPKSPDKAHLNLHINSLELGDSAVYFCASSQSGPTDTGELFFGEGSRLTVL.

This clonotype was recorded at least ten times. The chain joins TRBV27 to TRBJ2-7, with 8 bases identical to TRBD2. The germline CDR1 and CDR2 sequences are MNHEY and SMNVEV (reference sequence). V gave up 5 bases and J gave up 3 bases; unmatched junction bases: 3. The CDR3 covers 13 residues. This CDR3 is CASSLGLGYEQYF. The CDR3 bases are TGTGCCAGCAGTCTGGGACTAGGCTACGAGCAGTACTTC.